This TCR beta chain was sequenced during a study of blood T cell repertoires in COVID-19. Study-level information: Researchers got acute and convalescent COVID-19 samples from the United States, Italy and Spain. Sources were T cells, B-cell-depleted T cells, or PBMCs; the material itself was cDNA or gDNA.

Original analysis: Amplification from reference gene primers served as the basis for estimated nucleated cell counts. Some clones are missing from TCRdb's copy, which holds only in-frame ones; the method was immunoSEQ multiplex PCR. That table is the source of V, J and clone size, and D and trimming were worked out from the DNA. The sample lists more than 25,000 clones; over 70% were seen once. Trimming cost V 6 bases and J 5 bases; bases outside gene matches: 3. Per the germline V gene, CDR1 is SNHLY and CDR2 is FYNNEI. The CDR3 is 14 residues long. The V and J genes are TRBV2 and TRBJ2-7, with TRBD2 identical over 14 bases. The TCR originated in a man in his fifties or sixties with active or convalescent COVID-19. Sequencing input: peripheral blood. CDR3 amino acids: CASRTSGGDDEQYF. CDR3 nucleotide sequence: TGTGCCAGCAGGACTAGCGGGGGGGATGACGAGCAGTACTTC. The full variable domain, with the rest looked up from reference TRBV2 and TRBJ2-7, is EPEVTQTPSHQVTQMGQEVILRCVPISNHLYFYWYRQILGQKVEFLVSFYNNEISEKSEIFDDQFSVERPDGSNFTLKIRSTKLEDSAMYFCASRTSGGDDEQYFGPGTRLTVT.